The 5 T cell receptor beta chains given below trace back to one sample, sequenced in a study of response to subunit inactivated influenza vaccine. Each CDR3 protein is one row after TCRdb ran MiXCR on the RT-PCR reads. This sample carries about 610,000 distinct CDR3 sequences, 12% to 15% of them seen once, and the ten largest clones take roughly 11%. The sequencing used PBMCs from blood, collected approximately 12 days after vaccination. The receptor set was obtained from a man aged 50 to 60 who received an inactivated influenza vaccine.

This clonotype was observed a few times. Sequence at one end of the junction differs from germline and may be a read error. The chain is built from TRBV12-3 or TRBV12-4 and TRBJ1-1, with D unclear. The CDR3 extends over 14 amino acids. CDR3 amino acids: CASRLGMQNTEAFF. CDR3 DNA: TGTGCCAGCAGGTTAGGGATGCAGAACACTGAAGCTTTCTTT.

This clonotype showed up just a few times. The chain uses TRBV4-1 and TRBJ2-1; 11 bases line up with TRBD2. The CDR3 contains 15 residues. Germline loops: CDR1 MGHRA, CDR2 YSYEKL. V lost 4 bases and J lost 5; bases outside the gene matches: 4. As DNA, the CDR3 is TGCGCCAGCAGCCCCATAGCGGGGGGGCACAATGAGCAGTTCTTC. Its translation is CASSPIAGGHNEQFF.

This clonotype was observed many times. In nucleotides, the CDR3 is TGTGCCAGCAGCCCCAGGGTTACTAGCGGCACAGATACGCAGTATTTT. This translates into CASSPRVTSGTDTQYF. The genes are TRBV11-2 and TRBJ2-3, with 7 bases fitting TRBD2. Trimming took 5 bases from V and 1 from J; bases not matched to a gene: 9. CDR3 length: 16 residues. Germline V gives CDR1 SGHAT, CDR2 FQNNGV. Complete variable domain (other parts from reference TRBV11-2 and TRBJ2-3): EAGVAQSPRYKIIEKRQSVAFWCNPISGHATLYWYQQILGQGPKLLIQFQNNGVVDDSQLPKDRFSAERLKGVDSTLKIQPAKLEDSAVYLCASSPRVTSGTDTQYFGPGTRLTVL.

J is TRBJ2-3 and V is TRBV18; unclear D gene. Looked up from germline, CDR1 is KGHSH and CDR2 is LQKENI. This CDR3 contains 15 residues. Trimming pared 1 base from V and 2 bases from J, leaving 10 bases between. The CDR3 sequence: CASSPRPRSTDTQYF. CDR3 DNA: TGTGCCAGCTCACCACGCCCGCGCTCCACAGATACGCAGTATTTT.

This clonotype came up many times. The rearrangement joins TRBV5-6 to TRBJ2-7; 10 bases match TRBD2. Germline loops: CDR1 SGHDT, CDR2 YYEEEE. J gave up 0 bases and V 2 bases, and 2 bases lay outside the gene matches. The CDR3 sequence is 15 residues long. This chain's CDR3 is CASSLLAGGSYEQYF. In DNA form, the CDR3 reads TGTGCCAGCAGCTTATTAGCGGGAGGCTCCTACGAGCAGTACTTC.